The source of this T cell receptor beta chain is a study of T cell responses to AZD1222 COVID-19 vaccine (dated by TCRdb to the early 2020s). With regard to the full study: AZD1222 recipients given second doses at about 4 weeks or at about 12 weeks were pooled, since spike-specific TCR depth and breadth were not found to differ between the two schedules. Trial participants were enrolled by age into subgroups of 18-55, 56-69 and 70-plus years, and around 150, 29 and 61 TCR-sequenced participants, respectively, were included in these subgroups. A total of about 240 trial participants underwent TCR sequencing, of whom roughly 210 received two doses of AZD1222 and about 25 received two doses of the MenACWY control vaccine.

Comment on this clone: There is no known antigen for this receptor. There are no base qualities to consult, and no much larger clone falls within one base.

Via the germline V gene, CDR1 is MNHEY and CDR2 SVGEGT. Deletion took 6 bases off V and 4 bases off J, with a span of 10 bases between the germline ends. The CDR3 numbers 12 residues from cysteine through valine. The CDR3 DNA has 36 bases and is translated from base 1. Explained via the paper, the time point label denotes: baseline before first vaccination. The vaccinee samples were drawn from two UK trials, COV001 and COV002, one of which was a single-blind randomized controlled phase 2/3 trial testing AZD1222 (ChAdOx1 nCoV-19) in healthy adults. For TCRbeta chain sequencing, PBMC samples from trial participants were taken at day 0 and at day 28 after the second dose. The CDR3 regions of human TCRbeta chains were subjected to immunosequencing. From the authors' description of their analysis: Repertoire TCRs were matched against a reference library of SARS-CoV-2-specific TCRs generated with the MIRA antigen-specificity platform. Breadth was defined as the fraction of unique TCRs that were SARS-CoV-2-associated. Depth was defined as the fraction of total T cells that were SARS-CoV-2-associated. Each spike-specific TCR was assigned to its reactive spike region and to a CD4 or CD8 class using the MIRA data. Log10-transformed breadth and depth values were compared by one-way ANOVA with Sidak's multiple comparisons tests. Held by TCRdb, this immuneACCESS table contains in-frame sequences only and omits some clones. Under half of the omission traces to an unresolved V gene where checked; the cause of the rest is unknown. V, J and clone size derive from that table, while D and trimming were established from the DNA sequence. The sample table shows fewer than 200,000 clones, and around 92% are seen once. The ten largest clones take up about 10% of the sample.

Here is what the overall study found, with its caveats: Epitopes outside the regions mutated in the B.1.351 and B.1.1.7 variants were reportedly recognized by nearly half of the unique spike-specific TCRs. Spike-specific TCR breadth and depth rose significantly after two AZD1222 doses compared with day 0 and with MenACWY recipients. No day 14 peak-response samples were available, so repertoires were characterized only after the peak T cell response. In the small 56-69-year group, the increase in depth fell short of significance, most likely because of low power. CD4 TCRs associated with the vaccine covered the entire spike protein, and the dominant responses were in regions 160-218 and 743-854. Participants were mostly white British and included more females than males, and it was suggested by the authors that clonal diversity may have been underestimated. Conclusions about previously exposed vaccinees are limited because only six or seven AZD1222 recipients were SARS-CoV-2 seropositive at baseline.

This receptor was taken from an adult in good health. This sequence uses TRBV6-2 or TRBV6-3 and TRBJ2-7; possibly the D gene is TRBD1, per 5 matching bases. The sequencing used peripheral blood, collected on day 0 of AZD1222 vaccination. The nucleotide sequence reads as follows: TGTGCCAGCAGCCACGACAGATACGAGCAGTACGTC. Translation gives CASSHDRYEQYV.